This T cell receptor (beta chain) is from a study of T cells after yellow fever vaccination. Regarding the study as a whole: At day 0, almost all vaccine-responding clonotypes escaped detection in the sorted memory subsets. CD4 and CD8 compartments shared a small share of clonotypes, likely from convergent recombination.

TCRdb ran MiXCR on the 5' RACE reads and lists one entry per CDR3 protein. This sample yields about 58,000 distinct CDR3 sequences, of which about 5% are seen a single time; roughly a third belongs to the top ten. This CDR3 spans 17 amino acids. Trimming cost V 0 bases and J 4 bases; bases outside gene matches: 7. Germline V gives CDR1 LGHNA, CDR2 YSLEER. This clonotype has a count of ten or more. The gene calls are TRBV4-3 and TRBJ2-3; 10 nucleotides match TRBD2. Sequencing used PBMCs, either bulk or a sorted T-cell subset (CD4+, CD8+, memory, or dextramer-sorted; not recorded which), obtained on the day of the yellow fever booster vaccination. This TCR was recovered from a man between 18 and 29 years old who received the YFV17D yellow fever vaccine. The CDR3 DNA follows: TGCGCCAGCAGCCAAGACCCCGGGAGCGGGGGGGCAGATACGCAGTATTTT. This encodes CASSQDPGSGGADTQYF.